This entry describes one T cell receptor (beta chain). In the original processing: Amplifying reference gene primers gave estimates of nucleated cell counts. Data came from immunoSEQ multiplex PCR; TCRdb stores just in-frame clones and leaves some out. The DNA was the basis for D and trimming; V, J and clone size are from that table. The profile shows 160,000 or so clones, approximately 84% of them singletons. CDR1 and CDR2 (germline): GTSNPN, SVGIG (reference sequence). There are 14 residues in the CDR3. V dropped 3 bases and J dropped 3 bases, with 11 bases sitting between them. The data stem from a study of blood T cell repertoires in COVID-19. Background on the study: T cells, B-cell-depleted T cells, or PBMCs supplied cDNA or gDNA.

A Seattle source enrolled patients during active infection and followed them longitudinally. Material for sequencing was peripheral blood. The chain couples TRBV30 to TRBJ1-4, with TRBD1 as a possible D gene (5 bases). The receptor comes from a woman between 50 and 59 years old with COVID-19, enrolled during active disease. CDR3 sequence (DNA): TGTGCCTGGAGAGCAGGGTTATCTAATGAAAAACTGTTTTTT. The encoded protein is CAWRAGLSNEKLFF. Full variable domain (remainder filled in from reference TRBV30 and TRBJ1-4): SQTIHQWPATLVQPVGSPLSLECTVEGTSNPNLYWYRQAAGRGLQLLFYSVGIGQISSEVPQNLSASRPQDRQFILSSKKLLLSDSGFYLCAWRAGLSNEKLFFGSGTQLSVL.